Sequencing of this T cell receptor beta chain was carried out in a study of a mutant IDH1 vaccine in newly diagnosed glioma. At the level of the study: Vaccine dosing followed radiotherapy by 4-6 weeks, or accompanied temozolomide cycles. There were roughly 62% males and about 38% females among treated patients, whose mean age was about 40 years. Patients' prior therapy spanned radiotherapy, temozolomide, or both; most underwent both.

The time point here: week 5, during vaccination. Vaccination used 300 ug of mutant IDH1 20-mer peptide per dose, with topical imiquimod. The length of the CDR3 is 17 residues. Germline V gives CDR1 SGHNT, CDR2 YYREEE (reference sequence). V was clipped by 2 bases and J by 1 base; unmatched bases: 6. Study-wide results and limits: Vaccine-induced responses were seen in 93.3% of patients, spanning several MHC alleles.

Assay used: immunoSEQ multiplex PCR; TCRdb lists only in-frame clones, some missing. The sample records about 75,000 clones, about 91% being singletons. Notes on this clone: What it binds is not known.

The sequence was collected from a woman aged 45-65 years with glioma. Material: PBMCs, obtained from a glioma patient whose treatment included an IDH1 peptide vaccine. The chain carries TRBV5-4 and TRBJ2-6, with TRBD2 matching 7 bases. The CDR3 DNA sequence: TGTGCCAGCAGCTTCGGGGGGAGGAGTTCTGGGGCCAACGTCCTGACTTTC. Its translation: CASSFGGRSSGANVLTF.